This T cell receptor (beta chain) was retrieved from a study of blood T cell repertoires in COVID-19. Background on the study: Italy, Spain and the United States were the sources of the convalescent and acute COVID-19 samples. Nucleic acid was either cDNA or gDNA, and it came from T cells, B-cell-depleted T cells, or PBMCs.

This CDR3 is built from 12 residues. Trimming took 6 bases from V and 4 from J, leaving 12 bases between them. CDR1 SQVTM and CDR2 ANQGSEA come from the germline V gene. In the authors' workflow: By means of reference gene primer amplification, nucleated cell counts were estimated. Assay: immunoSEQ multiplex PCR; the TCRdb copy retains only in-frame clones and omits some. V and J calls and clone size are as listed in that table; D and trimming were resolved from the DNA. The table lists around 220,000 clones, 82% of them singletons. A Seattle source enrolled patients during active infection and followed them longitudinally. This clone appeared a single time.

Sequenced sample: peripheral blood. This rearrangement joins TRBV29-1 to TRBJ1-2; D call uncertain. This receptor was obtained from a woman older than 75 with COVID-19, enrolled during active disease. This chain's CDR3 is CSVETESYGYTF. CDR3 coding DNA: TGCAGCGTGGAGACGGAAAGCTATGGCTACACCTTC.